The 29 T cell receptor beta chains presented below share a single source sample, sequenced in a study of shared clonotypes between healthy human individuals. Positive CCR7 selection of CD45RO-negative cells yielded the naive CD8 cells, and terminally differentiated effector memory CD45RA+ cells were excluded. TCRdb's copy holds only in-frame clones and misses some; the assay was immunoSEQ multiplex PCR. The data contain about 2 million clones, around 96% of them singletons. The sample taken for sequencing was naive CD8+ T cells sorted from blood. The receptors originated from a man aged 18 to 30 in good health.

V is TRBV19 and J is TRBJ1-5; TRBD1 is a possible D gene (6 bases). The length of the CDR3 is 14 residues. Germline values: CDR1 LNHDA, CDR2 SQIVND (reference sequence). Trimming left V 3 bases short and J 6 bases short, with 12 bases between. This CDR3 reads CASSMVPGVQPQHF. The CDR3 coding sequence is TGTGCCAGTAGTATGGTCCCAGGGGTTCAGCCCCAGCATTTT.

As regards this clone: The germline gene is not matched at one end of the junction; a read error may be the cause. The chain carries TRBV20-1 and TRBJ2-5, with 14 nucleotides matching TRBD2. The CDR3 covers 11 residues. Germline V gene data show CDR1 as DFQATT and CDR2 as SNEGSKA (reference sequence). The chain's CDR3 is CSAPQTSGGDF. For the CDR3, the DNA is TGCAGTGCCCCCCAGACTAGCGGGGGGGACTTC.

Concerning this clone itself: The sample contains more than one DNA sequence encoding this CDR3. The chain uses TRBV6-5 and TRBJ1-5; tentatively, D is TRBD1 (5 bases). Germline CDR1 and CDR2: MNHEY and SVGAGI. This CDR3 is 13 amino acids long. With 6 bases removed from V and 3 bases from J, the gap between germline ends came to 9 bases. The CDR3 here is CASRGGSNQPQHF. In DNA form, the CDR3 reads TGTGCCAGCAGGGGGGGTTCCAATCAGCCCCAGCATTTT.

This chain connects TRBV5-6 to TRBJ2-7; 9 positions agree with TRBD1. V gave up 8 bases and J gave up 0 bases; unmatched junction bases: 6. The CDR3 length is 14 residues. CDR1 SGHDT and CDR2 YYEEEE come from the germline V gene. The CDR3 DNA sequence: TGTGCCAGTTCTACAGGGGGCGACTCCTACGAGCAGTACTTC. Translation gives CASSTGGDSYEQYF.

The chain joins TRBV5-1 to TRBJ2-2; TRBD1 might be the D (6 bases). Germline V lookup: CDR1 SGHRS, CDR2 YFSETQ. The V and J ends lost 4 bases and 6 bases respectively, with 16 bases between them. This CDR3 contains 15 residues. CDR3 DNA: TGCGCCAGCAGCGAGGGGGAGACTTGGCCCGGGGAGCTGTTTTTT. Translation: CASSEGETWPGELFF. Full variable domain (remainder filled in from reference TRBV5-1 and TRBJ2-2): KAGVTQTPRYLIKTRGQQVTLSCSPISGHRSVSWYQQTPGQGLQFLFEYFSETQRNKGNFPGRFSGRQFSNSRSEMNVSTLELGDSALYLCASSEGETWPGELFFGEGSRLTVL.

The CDR3 loop is CASSDSGVNSPLHF. CDR3 in DNA: TGCGCCAGCAGTGATTCAGGGGTTAATTCACCCCTCCACTTT. This chain joins TRBV10-2 and TRBJ1-6; weak D call: TRBD1 (6 bases). The CDR3 runs 14 residues. With 3 bases removed from V and 6 bases from J, the gap between germline ends came to 9 bases. In germline, CDR1 is WSHSY, CDR2 SAAADI.

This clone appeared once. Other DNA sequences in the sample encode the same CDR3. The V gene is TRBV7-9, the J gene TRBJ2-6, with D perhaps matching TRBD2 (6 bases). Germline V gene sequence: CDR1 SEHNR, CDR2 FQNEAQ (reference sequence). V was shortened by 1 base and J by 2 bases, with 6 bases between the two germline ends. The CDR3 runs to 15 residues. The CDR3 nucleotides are TGTGCCAGCAGCTTAGGCGGGGCTGGGGCCAACGTCCTGACTTTC. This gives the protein CASSLGGAGANVLTF.

The CDR3 reads CASSIGGSGNFNEQFF. In DNA form, the CDR3 reads TGTGCCAGTAGTATAGGAGGTAGCGGGAATTTCAATGAGCAGTTCTTC. The chain uses TRBV19 and TRBJ2-1; 8 nucleotides match TRBD2. Germline lookup yields CDR1 LNHDA and CDR2 SQIVND (reference sequence). The ends lost 1 base at V and 6 bases at J; junction bases unmatched: 8. There are 16 residues in the CDR3.

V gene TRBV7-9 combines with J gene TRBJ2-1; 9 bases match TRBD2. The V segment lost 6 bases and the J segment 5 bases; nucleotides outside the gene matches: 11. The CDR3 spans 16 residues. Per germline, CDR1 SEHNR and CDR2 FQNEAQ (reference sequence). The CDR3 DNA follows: TGTGCCAGCAGATTAATAGCGGGAGATGTCGACAATGAGCAGTTCTTC. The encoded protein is CASRLIAGDVDNEQFF.

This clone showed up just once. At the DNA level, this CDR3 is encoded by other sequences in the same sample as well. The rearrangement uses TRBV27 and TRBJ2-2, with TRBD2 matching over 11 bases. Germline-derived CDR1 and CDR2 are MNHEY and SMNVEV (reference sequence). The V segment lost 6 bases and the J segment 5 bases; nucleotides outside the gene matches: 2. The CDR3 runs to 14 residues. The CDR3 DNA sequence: TGTGCCAGCAGATGGACTAGCGGGACCGGGGAGCTGTTTTTT. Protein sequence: CASRWTSGTGELFF.

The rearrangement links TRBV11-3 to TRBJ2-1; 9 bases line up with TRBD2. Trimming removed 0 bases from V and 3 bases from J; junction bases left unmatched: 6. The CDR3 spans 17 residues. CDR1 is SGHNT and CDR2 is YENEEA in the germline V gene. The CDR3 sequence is CASSLDSSGANYNEQFF. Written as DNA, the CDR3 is TGTGCCAGCAGCTTAGATTCTAGCGGGGCCAACTACAATGAGCAGTTCTTC.

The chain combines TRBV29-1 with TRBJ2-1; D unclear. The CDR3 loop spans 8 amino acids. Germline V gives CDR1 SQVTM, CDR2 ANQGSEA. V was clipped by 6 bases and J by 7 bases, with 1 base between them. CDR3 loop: CSVNEQFF. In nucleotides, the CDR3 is TGCAGCGTAAATGAGCAGTTCTTC.

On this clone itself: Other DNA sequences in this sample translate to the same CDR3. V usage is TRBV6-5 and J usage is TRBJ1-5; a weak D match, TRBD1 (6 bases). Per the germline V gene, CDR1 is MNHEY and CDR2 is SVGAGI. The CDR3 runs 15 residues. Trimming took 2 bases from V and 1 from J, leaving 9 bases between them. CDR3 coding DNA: TGTGCCAGCAGTTACGGAGGGGGGAGCAATCAGCCCCAGCATTTT. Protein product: CASSYGGGSNQPQHF.

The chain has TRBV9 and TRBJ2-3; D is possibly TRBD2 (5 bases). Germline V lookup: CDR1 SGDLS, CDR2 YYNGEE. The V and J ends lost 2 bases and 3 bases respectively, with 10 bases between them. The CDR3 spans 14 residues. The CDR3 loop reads CASSVPGETDTQYF. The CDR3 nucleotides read TGTGCCAGCAGCGTTCCTGGGGAGACAGATACGCAGTATTTT.

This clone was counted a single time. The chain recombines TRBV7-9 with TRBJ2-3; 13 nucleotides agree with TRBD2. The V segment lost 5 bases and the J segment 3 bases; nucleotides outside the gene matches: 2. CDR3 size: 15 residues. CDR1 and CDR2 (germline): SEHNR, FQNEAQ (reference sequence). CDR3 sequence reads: CASSTTSGRTDTQYF. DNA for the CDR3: TGTGCCAGCAGCACGACTAGCGGGAGGACAGATACGCAGTATTTT.

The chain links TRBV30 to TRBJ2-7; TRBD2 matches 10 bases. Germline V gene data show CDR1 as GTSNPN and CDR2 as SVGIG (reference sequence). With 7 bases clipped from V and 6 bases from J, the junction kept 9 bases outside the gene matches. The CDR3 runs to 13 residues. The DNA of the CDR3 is TGTGCCTTTGGTTTAGCGGGAGGATCCGAGCAGTACTTC. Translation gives CAFGLAGGSEQYF.

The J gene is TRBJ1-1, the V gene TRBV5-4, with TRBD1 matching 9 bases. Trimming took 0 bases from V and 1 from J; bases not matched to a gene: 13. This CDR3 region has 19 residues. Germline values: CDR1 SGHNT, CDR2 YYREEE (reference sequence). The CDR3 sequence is CASSLAGGRSQGANTEAFF. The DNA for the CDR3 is TGTGCCAGCAGCTTGGCCGGGGGACGATCACAGGGGGCGAACACTGAAGCTTTCTTT.

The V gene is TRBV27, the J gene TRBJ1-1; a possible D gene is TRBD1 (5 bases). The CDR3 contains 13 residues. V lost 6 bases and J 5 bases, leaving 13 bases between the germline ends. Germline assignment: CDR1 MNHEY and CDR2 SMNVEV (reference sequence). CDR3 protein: CASSPFGATEAFF. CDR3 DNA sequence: TGTGCCAGCAGCCCGTTCGGGGCGACTGAAGCTTTCTTT.

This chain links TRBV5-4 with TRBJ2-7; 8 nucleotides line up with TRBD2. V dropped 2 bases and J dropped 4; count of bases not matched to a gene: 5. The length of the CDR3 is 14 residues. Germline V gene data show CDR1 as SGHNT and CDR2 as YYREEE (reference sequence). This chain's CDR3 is CASSLSGSRYEQYF. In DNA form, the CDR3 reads TGTGCCAGCAGCTTAAGCGGGAGTAGGTACGAGCAGTACTTC.

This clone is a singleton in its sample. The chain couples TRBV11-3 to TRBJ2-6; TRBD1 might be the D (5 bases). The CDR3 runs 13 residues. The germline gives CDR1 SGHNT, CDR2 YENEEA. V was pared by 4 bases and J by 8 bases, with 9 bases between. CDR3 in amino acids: CASSSRVSNVLTF. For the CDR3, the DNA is TGTGCCAGCAGCTCCAGGGTCTCCAACGTCCTGACTTTC.

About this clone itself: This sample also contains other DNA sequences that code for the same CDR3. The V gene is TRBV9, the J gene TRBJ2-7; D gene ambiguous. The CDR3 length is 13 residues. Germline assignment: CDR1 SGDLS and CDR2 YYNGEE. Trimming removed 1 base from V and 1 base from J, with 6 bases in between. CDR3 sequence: CASSVTDSYEQYF. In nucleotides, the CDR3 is TGTGCCAGCAGCGTAACGGATTCCTACGAGCAGTACTTC.

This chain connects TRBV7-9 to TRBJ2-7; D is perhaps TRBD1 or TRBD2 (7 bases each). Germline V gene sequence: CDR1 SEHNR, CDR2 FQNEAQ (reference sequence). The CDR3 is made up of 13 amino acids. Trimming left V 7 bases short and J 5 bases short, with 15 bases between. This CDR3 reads CASKGEGADEQYF. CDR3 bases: TGTGCCAGCAAGGGGGAGGGGGCGGACGAGCAGTACTTC.

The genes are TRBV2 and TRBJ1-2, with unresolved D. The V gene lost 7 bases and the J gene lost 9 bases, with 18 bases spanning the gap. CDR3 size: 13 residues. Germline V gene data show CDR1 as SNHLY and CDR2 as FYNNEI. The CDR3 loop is CASTGEDPSRYTF. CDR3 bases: TGTGCCAGCACCGGGGAGGATCCCTCTCGCTACACCTTC.

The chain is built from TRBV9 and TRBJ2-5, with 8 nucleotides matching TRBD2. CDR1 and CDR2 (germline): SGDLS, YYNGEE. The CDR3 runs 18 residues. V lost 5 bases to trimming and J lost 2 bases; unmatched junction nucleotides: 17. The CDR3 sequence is CASSSPLAGGSPQETQYF. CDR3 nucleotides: TGTGCCAGCAGTTCGCCATTGGCGGGAGGCTCCCCTCAAGAGACCCAGTACTTC.

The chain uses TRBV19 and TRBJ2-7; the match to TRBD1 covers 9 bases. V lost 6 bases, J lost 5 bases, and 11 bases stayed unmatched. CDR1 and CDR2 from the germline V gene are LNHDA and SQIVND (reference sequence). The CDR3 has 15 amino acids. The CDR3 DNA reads TGTGCCAGTAGGCCCTTACAGGGGGCCCTAGACGAGCAGTACTTC. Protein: CASRPLQGALDEQYF.

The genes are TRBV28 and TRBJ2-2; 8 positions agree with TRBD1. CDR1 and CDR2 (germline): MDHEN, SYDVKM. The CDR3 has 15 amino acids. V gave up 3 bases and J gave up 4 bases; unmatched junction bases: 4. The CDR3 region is CASSFRGLTTGELFF. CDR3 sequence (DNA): TGTGCCAGCAGTTTCAGGGGGCTAACCACCGGGGAGCTGTTTTTT.

This CDR3 reads CASSPPAGGAYNEQFF. CDR3 coding DNA: TGTGCCAGCAGCCCCCCAGCGGGGGGGGCTTACAATGAGCAGTTCTTC. The chain is built from TRBV11-2 and TRBJ2-1; TRBD2 matches at 10 bases. V gave up 5 bases and J gave up 4 bases; unmatched junction bases: 8. The germline V gene encodes CDR1 SGHAT and CDR2 FQNNGV. The CDR3 length is 16 residues.

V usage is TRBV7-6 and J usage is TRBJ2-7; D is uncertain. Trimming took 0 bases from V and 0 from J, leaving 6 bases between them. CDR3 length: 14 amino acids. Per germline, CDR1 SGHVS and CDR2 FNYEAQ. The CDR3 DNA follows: TGTGCCAGCAGCTTAGCCACGGACTCCTACGAGCAGTACTTC. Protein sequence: CASSLATDSYEQYF.

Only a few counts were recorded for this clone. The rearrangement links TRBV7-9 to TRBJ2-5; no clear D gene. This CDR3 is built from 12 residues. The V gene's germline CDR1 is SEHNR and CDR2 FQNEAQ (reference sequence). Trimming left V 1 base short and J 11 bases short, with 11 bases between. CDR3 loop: CASSLVVEEQYF. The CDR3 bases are TGTGCCAGCAGCTTAGTGGTTGAGGAGCAGTACTTC.